Listed below are T cell receptor beta chains from one sample, sequenced in a study of OX40 agonist ivuxolimab in advanced cancers. The repertoire was sequenced with immunoSEQ multiplex PCR; TCRdb's copy has only in-frame clones and lacks some. The sample lists under 80,000 clones, almost 85% occurring once. This specimen consisted of CD4+ or CD8+ T cells sorted from blood, obtained in a trial of the OX40 agonist ivuxolimab. Source of these receptors: an adult with an advanced solid tumor such as melanoma, head and neck, liver or kidney cancer. CDR3s include the opening cysteine and the closing phenylalanine or tryptophan. A D gene is named only where the DNA matches it firmly. Clone size appears in some rows only: once, few, many, or a class for an expanded clone.

TRBV14	TRBJ1-5	NA	few	CASSFGLGQPQHF	TGTGCCAGCAGTTTCGGGTTGGGTCAGCCCCAGCATTTT
TRBV5-1	TRBJ1-6	NA	NA	CASSLAFYKSPLHF	TGCGCCAGCAGCTTGGCCTTTTATAAGTCACCCCTCCACTTT
TRBV4-1	TRBJ2-3	NA	once	CASSHSYATSTDTQYF	TGCGCCAGCAGCCACTCCTATGCGACTAGCACAGATACGCAGTATTTT
TRBV10-3	TRBJ2-7	TRBD2	NA	CAISDPFRTSGPKQYF	TGTGCCATCAGTGATCCCTTTCGGACTAGCGGTCCGAAGCAGTACTTC
TRBV19	TRBJ1-2	TRBD1	NA	CASSPQGQGIDYGYTF	TGTGCCAGTAGTCCGCAAGGACAGGGAATCGACTATGGCTACACCTTC
TRBV10-3	TRBJ1-3	TRBD1	NA	CAISETGGASGNTIYF	TGTGCCATCAGTGAGACAGGGGGCGCGTCAGGAAACACCATATATTTT
TRBV10-3	TRBJ2-5	NA	NA	CAIGAVYQETQYF	TGTGCCATCGGTGCGGTTTACCAAGAGACCCAGTACTTC
TRBV18	TRBJ2-7	NA	NA	CASSPGRGAYEQYF	TGTGCCAGCTCACCGGGTAGGGGGGCCTACGAGCAGTACTTC
TRBV7-2	TRBJ2-5	NA	once	CASSLGSREQETQYF	TGTGCCAGCAGCTTAGGCAGCAGGGAGCAAGAGACCCAGTACTTC
TRBV28	TRBJ1-3	NA	once	CASSIHGYSGNTIYF	TGTGCCAGCAGTATACACGGGTATTCAGGAAACACCATATATTTT
TRBV7-2	TRBJ1-5	TRBD1	few	CASSPGGWGGNQPQHF	TGTGCCAGCAGCCCAGGGGGTTGGGGTGGCAATCAGCCCCAGCATTTT
TRBV19	TRBJ1-2	NA	NA	CASRGATTYGYTF	TGTGCCAGTAGGGGGGCAACCACCTATGGCTACACCTTC
TRBV7-2	TRBJ2-3	TRBD2	NA	CASSSKRERTDTQYF	TGTGCCAGCAGCTCCAAGCGGGAGCGCACAGATACGCAGTATTTT
TRBV7-2	TRBJ2-2	NA	NA	CASSLTGRGLAGELFF	TGTGCCAGCAGCTTAACTGGGCGGGGGCTTGCCGGGGAGCTGTTTTTT
TRBV19	TRBJ2-3	NA	NA	CASSIGRGPGTQYF	TGTGCCAGTAGTATAGGTCGCGGCCCCGGTACGCAGTATTTT
TRBV13	TRBJ2-2	NA	NA	CASSLVGRANTGELFF	TGTGCCAGCAGCCTCGTGGGCAGGGCGAACACCGGGGAGCTGTTTTTT
TRBV6-1	TRBJ2-2	NA	NA	CATWPQGRTGELFF	TGTGCCACCTGGCCCCAGGGGAGGACCGGGGAGCTGTTTTTT
TRBV18	TRBJ1-3	NA	NA	CASSPNTGQTSGNTIYF	TGTGCCAGCTCACCCAATACAGGCCAAACCTCTGGAAACACCATATATTTT
TRBV7-8	TRBJ1-1	NA	NA	CASSPRLNTEAFF	TGTGCCAGCAGCCCCCGATTGAACACTGAAGCTTTCTTT
TRBV7-2	TRBJ2-7	TRBD2	NA	CASSLAGGTTSYEQYF	TGTGCCAGCAGCTTAGCGGGTGGGACTACTTCCTACGAGCAGTACTTC
TRBV15	TRBJ1-1	TRBD1	NA	CATTRDRVGAFF	TGTGCCACCACACGGGACAGGGTGGGCGCTTTCTTT
TRBV10-3	TRBJ1-2	NA	NA	CAISSDSSYGYTF	TGTGCCATCAGTTCGGACAGTTCCTATGGCTACACCTTC
TRBV27	TRBJ1-2	NA	NA	CASSLRGNGYTF	TGTGCCAGCAGTTTGCGAGGAAATGGCTACACCTTC